These T cell receptor beta chains were read from a single sample in a study of OX40 agonist ivuxolimab in advanced cancers. Generated by immunoSEQ multiplex PCR, the TCRdb table keeps only in-frame clones and is missing some. This sample has tens of thousands of clones, with 80% to 90% found just once. Specimen: CD4+ or CD8+ T cells sorted from blood, collected in a trial of the OX40 agonist ivuxolimab. The source is an adult with an advanced solid tumor such as melanoma, head and neck, liver or kidney cancer. Each CDR3 is given with its conserved first and last residue. D genes are given only for firm matches. The listing skips clone size in some rows; elsewhere it reads once, few, many or a size class.

TRBD1,NA,TRBV28,TRBJ1-5,TGTGCCAGCAGCACGGACAGGTCAAATCAGCCCCAGCATTTT,CASSTDRSNQPQHF
TRBD1,NA,TRBV7-3,TRBJ1-1,TGTGCCAGCAGTCTAACCGGGACAGATGACGCTTTCTTT,CASSLTGTDDAFF
NA,NA,TRBV10-3,TRBJ2-1,TGTGCCATCAGGGGGGGACAGAGGGCCGGCAATGAGCAGTTCTTC,CAIRGGQRAGNEQFF
TRBD2,NA,TRBV7-2,TRBJ2-1,TGTGCCAGCAGCTTAGCGCGACTAGCGGGCCAAAAGCGGTTCTTC,CASSLARLAGQKRFF
NA,NA,TRBV2,TRBJ2-7,TGTGCCACCCTCGTTGGGGCTTCCTACGAGCAGTACTTC,CATLVGASYEQYF
TRBD2,NA,TRBV7-9,TRBJ2-1,TGTGCCAGCAGCTTAGTTGGTAGCGGGGTCTACAATGAGCAGTTCTTC,CASSLVGSGVYNEQFF
NA,NA,TRBV13,TRBJ2-3,TGTGCCAGCAGCACCGGGACTCGCACAGATACGCAGTATTTT,CASSTGTRTDTQYF
NA,NA,TRBV9,TRBJ1-1,TGTGCCAGCAGCGTAGAGGGAGGGAACACTGAAGCTTTCTTT,CASSVEGGNTEAFF
NA,NA,TRBV15,TRBJ2-1,TGTGCCACCAGCGATCCGGTATCATCCTACAATGAGCAGTTCTTC,CATSDPVSSYNEQFF
NA,NA,TRBV27,TRBJ2-1,TGTGCCAGCAGTTTACAAGCGCCTAAATACAATGAGCAGTTCTTC,CASSLQAPKYNEQFF
NA,few,TRBV25-1,TRBJ1-6,TGTGCCGCACAAGCCGAGGACACCCATAATTCACCCCTCCACTTT,CAAQAEDTHNSPLHF
NA,NA,TRBV27,TRBJ2-7,TGTGCCAGCCGACTCGGCGCGGCTTTTACTTACGAGCAGTACTTC,CASRLGAAFTYEQYF
NA,medium-sized,TRBV9,TRBJ2-2,TGTGCCAGCAGCGTAGGGCCCAAGCGGGAGCTGTTTTTT,CASSVGPKRELFF
NA,once,TRBV2,TRBJ2-7,TGTGCCAGCGCGGGGAGGGGGCAGTACGAGCAGTACTTC,CASAGRGQYEQYF
NA,once,TRBV25-1,TRBJ2-5,TGTGCCAGCAATGCGGGCAGCTACCAAGAGACCCAGTACTTC,CASNAGSYQETQYF
TRBD2,NA,TRBV6-5,TRBJ2-1,TGTGCCAGCAGTTACTCGGGACTAGCGGGAGAGCAGTTCTTC,CASSYSGLAGEQFF
TRBD1,NA,TRBV7-8,TRBJ1-2,TGTGCCAGCAGGGCTGGGACAGGACCTTATGGCTACACCTTC,CASRAGTGPYGYTF
NA,once,TRBV6-5,TRBJ2-1,TGTGCCAGCAGTTACGGTCCCCAGCCTAATTTTGAGCAGTTCTTC,CASSYGPQPNFEQFF
TRBD1,NA,TRBV6-1,TRBJ2-7,TGTGCCATACGGGACAGGGATGGGGACGAGCAGTACTTC,CAIRDRDGDEQYF
TRBD2,NA,TRBV4-3,TRBJ2-7,TGCGCCAGCAGCTGGGGACTAGCGGGGGACCGGAGCTCCTACGAGCAGTACTTC,CASSWGLAGDRSSYEQYF
TRBD1,few,TRBV27,TRBJ1-2,TGTGCCAGCAGTTCCGACAGGGTGAAGGGCTATGGCTACACCTTC,CASSSDRVKGYGYTF
NA,NA,TRBV2,TRBJ1-2,TGTGCCAGCGGGGCGGATTCGCACGGCTACACCTTC,CASGADSHGYTF
TRBD1,NA,TRBV27,TRBJ1-2,TGTGCCAGCAGTTTAGCGTCCGGGACAGGGGACGGCTACACCTTC,CASSLASGTGDGYTF
NA,few,TRBV13,TRBJ2-1,TGTGCCAGCAGCATAGATTTAGGCAATGAGCAGTTCTTC,CASSIDLGNEQFF
TRBD1,once,TRBV7-3,TRBJ2-1,TGTGCCAGCAGCCAGAAGGGACAGACCTACAATGAGCAGTTCTTC,CASSQKGQTYNEQFF
NA,NA,TRBV5-8,TRBJ1-1,TGTGCCAGCAGTTCAGGGAGGGAAGCTTTCTTT,CASSSGREAFF
NA,NA,TRBV2,TRBJ1-5,TGTGCCAGGCCCGCAAGACCGAATAGCAATCAGCCCCAGCATTTT,CARPARPNSNQPQHF
NA,NA,TRBV10-1,TRBJ1-1,TGCGCCATAGACGGGGACCCCGTATCCGATGGGGACACTGAAGCTTTCTTT,CAIDGDPVSDGDTEAFF
TRBD2,NA,TRBV5-1,TRBJ2-7,TGCGCCAGCAGTATAGCGGGAGCGTCCTACGAGCAGTACTTC,CASSIAGASYEQYF
NA,once,TRBV6-1,TRBJ1-5,TGTGCCAGCAGTCCCAGGGAGCCTCAGCCCCAGCATTTT,CASSPREPQPQHF
NA,NA,TRBV6-6,TRBJ2-2,TGTGCCAGCACTTCGGGCGGGGAGCTGTTTTTT,CASTSGGELFF
TRBD1,NA,TRBV7-6,TRBJ2-7,TGTGCCAGCAGCTTCCGGGACAGGTTCTACGAGCAGTACTTC,CASSFRDRFYEQYF
TRBD2,NA,TRBV6-1,TRBJ2-1,TGTGCCAGCAGTGCCCCCGGGACTAGCGGGAACCCCCATGAGCAGTTCTTC,CASSAPGTSGNPHEQFF
NA,few,TRBV6-1,TRBJ2-1,TGTGCCAGCAGACCAACCCTCGGGGTAAGGGAGTTCTTC,CASRPTLGVREFF
NA,NA,TRBV9,TRBJ2-2,TGTGCCAGCAGCCCTCGTAGCGGAACCAACACCGGGGAGCTGTTTTTT,CASSPRSGTNTGELFF
TRBD2,NA,TRBV19,TRBJ2-5,TGTGCCAGTAGTATCGGACTAGCGGGAGAGACCCAGTACTTC,CASSIGLAGETQYF
TRBD2,NA,TRBV11-2,TRBJ2-7,TGTGCCAGCAGCTTTCCGGGACTAGTTTACGAGCAGTACTTC,CASSFPGLVYEQYF